One and the same sample provided the 29 T cell receptor beta chains below, sequenced in a study of T cell repertoires in cytomegalovirus infection. MiXCR, applied by TCRdb to the reads, yields one record per CDR3 protein. The data contain just under 500,000 distinct CDR3 sequences, roughly 34% of them singletons. Their antigens are not known. The starting material was cultured PBMCs, obtained from culture after CMV antigen stimulation. The origin of the receptors is a human donor in good health (CMV status not recorded). Some clones in this sample may be carry-over from other donors' samples.

The sample holds a few counts of this clonotype. The chain combines TRBV4-1 with TRBJ2-3; 9 bases fit TRBD1. From germline, CDR1 is MGHRA and CDR2 YSYEKL. V gave up 5 bases and J gave up 4 bases; unmatched junction bases: 7. CDR3 length equals 15 residues. CDR3 nucleotides: TGCGCCAGCAGCAGTGACAGGGGGAACCCAGATACGCAGTATTTT. This gives the protein CASSSDRGNPDTQYF.

CDR3 coding DNA: TGTGCCAGCAGTTACTCGAGAGTCCCAGATTCACCCCTCCACTTT. Its protein product is CASSYSRVPDSPLHF. The genes are TRBV6-5 and TRBJ1-6; no clear D gene. This CDR3 has 15 amino acids. The germline CDR1 and CDR2 sequences are MNHEY and SVGAGI. Trimming pared 0 bases from V and 8 bases from J, leaving 11 bases between.

The rearrangement joins TRBV7-2 to TRBJ2-2, with 7 bases fitting TRBD2. The CDR3 has 16 amino acids. The germline gives CDR1 SGHTA, CDR2 FQGNSA. Germline trimming cut 5 bases from V and 0 bases from J; bases unmatched to any gene: 6. CDR3 amino acids: CASSPQGLANTGELFF. DNA of the CDR3: TGTGCCAGCAGCCCACAAGGACTAGCGAACACCGGGGAGCTGTTTTTT.

The CDR3 coding sequence is TGCGCCAGCAGCCGCGGGACAGATGGTCAGCCCCAGCATTTT. Residues: CASSRGTDGQPQHF. The rearrangement uses TRBV5-1 and TRBJ1-5, with TRBD1 identical over 7 bases. This CDR3 spans 14 amino acids. V lost 4 bases, J lost 6 bases, and 7 bases stayed unmatched. Germline loops: CDR1 SGHRS, CDR2 YFSETQ. The whole variable domain, remainder taken from reference TRBV5-1 and TRBJ1-5, is KAGVTQTPRYLIKTRGQQVTLSCSPISGHRSVSWYQQTPGQGLQFLFEYFSETQRNKGNFPGRFSGRQFSNSRSEMNVSTLELGDSALYLCASSRGTDGQPQHFGDGTRLSIL.

The V call is TRBV6-6, the J call TRBJ1-1; D unresolved. This CDR3 spans 14 amino acids. Trimming shortened V by 6 bases and J by 0 bases, and 11 bases separated the two germline ends. CDR1 is MNHNY, CDR2 SVGAGI, per germline (reference sequence). The CDR3 loop is CASSAQVMNTEAFF. CDR3 in DNA: TGTGCCAGCAGCGCACAAGTAATGAACACTGAAGCTTTCTTT.

V usage is TRBV18 and J usage is TRBJ1-3; D not resolved. V was cut by 6 bases and J by 7 bases, with 7 bases left in between. Per germline, CDR1 KGHSH and CDR2 LQKENI. The CDR3 loop spans 11 amino acids. The CDR3 coding sequence is TGTGCCAGCTCGACCGGGAACACCATATATTTT. Translating gives CASSTGNTIYF.

This clonotype was seen a handful of times. The rearrangement joins TRBV7-3 to TRBJ2-1; D is tentatively TRBD1 or TRBD2 (6 bases each). Germline-derived CDR1 and CDR2 are SGHTA and FQGTGA. This CDR3 contains 14 residues. V was shortened by 5 bases and J by 7 bases, with 15 bases between the two germline ends. CDR3: CASSERLGGNEQFF. DNA of the CDR3: TGTGCCAGCAGCGAAAGACTAGGGGGGAATGAGCAGTTCTTC. The entire variable domain, with the rest obtained from reference TRBV7-3 and TRBJ2-1, is as follows: GAGVSQTPSNKVTEKGKYVELRCDPISGHTALYWYRQSLGQGPEFLIYFQGTGAADDSGLPNDRFFAVRPEGSVSTLKIQRTERGDSAVYLCASSERLGGNEQFFGPGTRLTVL.

This clonotype came up a few times. This chain connects TRBV27 to TRBJ2-1; D is uncertain. Trimming took 3 bases from V and 8 from J, leaving 11 bases between them. Germline V gene sequence: CDR1 MNHEY, CDR2 SMNVEV (reference sequence). This CDR3 region has 13 residues. This CDR3 is CASSFASWDEQFF. In DNA, the CDR3 is TGTGCCAGCAGTTTCGCCTCGTGGGATGAGCAGTTCTTC.

This clonotype was found a few times. The chain carries TRBV7-2 and TRBJ2-5; D might be TRBD2 (6 bases). This CDR3 has 17 residues. The germline CDR1 and CDR2 sequences are SGHTA and FQGNSA. Trimming removed 2 bases from V and 4 bases from J, with 20 bases in between. The CDR3 sequence: CASSLFVWGERGETQYF. The CDR3 coding sequence is TGTGCCAGCAGCTTATTTGTGTGGGGGGAAAGGGGAGAGACCCAGTACTTC.

The rearrangement links TRBV7-2 to TRBJ2-4, with 13 bases that match TRBD2. Germline CDR1 is SGHTA and CDR2 is FQGNSA. J lost 6 bases, V lost 2 bases, and 7 bases had no gene match. This CDR3 is built from 17 residues. CDR3 sequence (DNA): TGTGCCAGCAGCTTAAGTGGACTAGCGGGAGTGGCAAACATTCAGTACTTC. Encoded protein: CASSLSGLAGVANIQYF.

The rearrangement uses TRBV6-5 and TRBJ2-7, with D possibly being TRBD2 (6 bases). This CDR3 spans 17 amino acids. Germline CDR1 reads MNHEY; CDR2 reads SVGAGI. The ends were cut back, 6 bases at V and 2 bases at J, with 23 bases in the middle. Here the CDR3 reads CASSRFGGSGRTYEQYF. The CDR3 bases are TGTGCCAGCAGCCGCTTCGGGGGTAGCGGAAGGACCTACGAGCAGTACTTC.

This clonotype was recorded many times. V and J are TRBV7-2 and TRBJ2-6; no reliable D call. Trimming shortened V by 1 base and J by 0 bases, and 16 bases separated the two germline ends. This CDR3 is built from 19 residues. Germline CDR1 and CDR2: SGHTA and FQGNSA. CDR3 DNA: TGTGCCAGCAGCTTAGGCAAAGAGTCCACGCGCTCTGGGGCCAACGTCCTGACTTTC. This sequence encodes CASSLGKESTRSGANVLTF.

This clonotype has more than one count but fewer than ten. The V call is TRBV29-1, the J call TRBJ1-2; 7 bases are shared with TRBD1. There are 13 residues in the CDR3. J lost 8 bases, V lost 1 base, and 7 bases had no gene match. Germline V gene sequence: CDR1 SQVTM, CDR2 ANQGSEA. CDR3 DNA: TGCAGCGTTGAAGGCCAGGGGGTCCAGGGCTACACCTTC. It translates to CSVEGQGVQGYTF. The full variable domain, completed using reference TRBV29-1 and TRBJ1-2, is SAVISQKPSRDICQRGTSLTIQCQVDSQVTMMFWYRQQPGQSLTLIATANQGSEATYESGFVIDKFPISRPNLTFSTLTVSNMSPEDSSIYLCSVEGQGVQGYTFGSGTRLTVV.

As DNA, the CDR3 is TGCGCCAGCAGCCCGGGACTAGCGAGAGTCAATGAGCAGTTCTTC. The encoded protein is CASSPGLARVNEQFF. The rearrangement uses TRBV4-1 and TRBJ2-1, with TRBD2 matching over 10 bases. Germline trimming cut 4 bases from V and 6 bases from J; bases unmatched to any gene: 6. This CDR3 contains 15 residues. Per germline, CDR1 MGHRA and CDR2 YSYEKL.

The chain is built from TRBV6-5 and TRBJ2-7; D may be TRBD2 (5 bases). This CDR3 region has 16 residues. Trimming took 4 bases from V and 0 from J, leaving 16 bases between them. Germline V gene lookup returns CDR1 MNHEY and CDR2 SVGAGI. CDR3 residues: CASSWTRRSSSYEQYF. The DNA of the CDR3 is TGTGCCAGCAGTTGGACGAGGAGGTCGAGCTCCTACGAGCAGTACTTC.

This clonotype turned up a few times. The V and J genes are TRBV5-1 and TRBJ1-1; unclear D gene. The V end lost 4 bases, the J end lost 1 base, and 8 bases lay between the germline ends. The CDR3 runs 13 residues. CDR1 is SGHRS, CDR2 YFSETQ, per germline. The CDR3, as DNA: TGCGCCAGCAGCCGATCCCCGAACACTGAAGCTTTCTTT. Its protein is CASSRSPNTEAFF. The full variable domain, with the rest looked up from reference TRBV5-1 and TRBJ1-1, is KAGVTQTPRYLIKTRGQQVTLSCSPISGHRSVSWYQQTPGQGLQFLFEYFSETQRNKGNFPGRFSGRQFSNSRSEMNVSTLELGDSALYLCASSRSPNTEAFFGQGTRLTVV.

This clonotype was seen only a few times. The J gene is TRBJ1-5, the V gene TRBV28; 10 positions match TRBD1. The CDR3 has 14 amino acids. V lost 5 bases, J lost 4 bases, and 2 bases stayed unmatched. Germline V CDR1 and CDR2: MDHEN, SYDVKM. The DNA for the CDR3 is TGTGCCAGCAGTATGGGACAGGGGAATCAGCCCCAGCATTTT. Protein product: CASSMGQGNQPQHF.

This chain uses TRBV7-2 with TRBJ2-6; possible D gene TRBD1, 6 bases. Per the germline V gene, CDR1 is SGHTA and CDR2 is FQGNSA. V lost 5 bases to trimming and J lost 4 bases, with 15 bases between them. This CDR3 spans 16 amino acids. DNA for the CDR3: TGTGCCAGCAGCCCACAGGGTACTCTGGGGGCCAACGTCCTGACTTTC. Amino acid sequence: CASSPQGTLGANVLTF.

The V gene is TRBV5-1, the J gene TRBJ2-3, with 9 bases that match TRBD2. Germline V gene data show CDR1 as SGHRS and CDR2 as YFSETQ. V lost 1 base and J lost 3; bases outside the gene matches: 6. The CDR3 is 16 amino acids. CDR3 bases: TGCGCCAGCAGCTTGTCCACAGCGGGAGGTACAGATACGCAGTATTTT. It translates to CASSLSTAGGTDTQYF.

The V gene is TRBV6-2 or TRBV6-3, the J gene TRBJ2-7; 9 nucleotides match TRBD2. The V gene end was trimmed by 8 bases and the J gene end by 5 bases; junction bases not matched to a gene: 7. Germline V gene lookup returns CDR1 MNHEY and CDR2 SVGEGT. The CDR3 spans 13 residues. CDR3 in DNA: TGTGCCAGCGTTTTAGCGGGAGCAGACGAGCAGTACTTC. Its translation is CASVLAGADEQYF.

This chain uses TRBV4-3 with TRBJ2-3; 8 bases line up with TRBD1. This CDR3 contains 15 residues. V dropped 5 bases and J dropped 4; count of bases not matched to a gene: 8. CDR1 LGHNA and CDR2 YSLEER come from the germline V gene. CDR3 loop: CASSLTGVGADTQYF. CDR3 nucleotides: TGCGCCAGCAGCTTGACAGGGGTAGGGGCAGATACGCAGTATTTT.

The sample holds many counts of this clonotype. This chain links TRBV27 with TRBJ2-3, with D tentatively TRBD2 (6 bases). CDR1 and CDR2 from the germline V gene are MNHEY and SMNVEV (reference sequence). The CDR3 contains 15 residues. The V end lost 2 bases, the J end lost 6 bases, and 15 bases lay between the germline ends. CDR3 in amino acids: CASSLPGTGTDTQYF. The CDR3 bases are TGTGCCAGCAGTTTACCCGGGACTGGTACGGATACGCAGTATTTT.

In this sample, this clonotype turned up a few times. The junction does not match germline at one end; this may be a read error. The chain employs TRBV2 and TRBJ2-7, with D perhaps being TRBD1 or TRBD2 (6 bases each). The CDR3 contains 13 residues. CDR1 is SNHLY and CDR2 is FYNNEI in the germline V gene. CDR3 region: CASSAVGGTSRTF. CDR3 nucleotides: TGTGCCAGCAGTGCCGTTGGAGGGACAAGCCGAACCTTC.

This clonotype was counted between two and nine times. The genes are TRBV27 and TRBJ2-6; the D gene is possibly TRBD2 (5 bases). Germline-derived CDR1 and CDR2 are MNHEY and SMNVEV (reference sequence). Trimming cost V 6 bases and J 0 bases, with 12 bases left between them. The CDR3 sequence is 16 residues long. CDR3 in DNA: TGTGCCAGCAGCACTAGACGGAACTCTGGGGCCAACGTCCTGACTTTC. As protein: CASSTRRNSGANVLTF.

A few counts support this clonotype. The V and J genes are TRBV6-2 or TRBV6-3 and TRBJ2-7; D is possibly TRBD1 or TRBD2 (6 bases each). The germline CDR1 and CDR2 sequences are MNHEY and SVGEGT. The CDR3 sequence is 12 residues long. V gave up 10 bases and J gave up 0 bases, with 10 bases separating them. CDR3 amino acids: CATSGASYEQYV. CDR3 sequence (DNA): TGTGCCACCTCGGGGGCCTCCTACGAGCAGTACGTC.

V is TRBV6-5 and J is TRBJ2-1, with TRBD2 identical over 12 bases. V was clipped by 3 bases and J by 8 bases; unmatched bases: 5. The CDR3 extends over 15 amino acids. Germline V gene lookup returns CDR1 MNHEY and CDR2 SVGAGI. CDR3 in DNA: TGTGCCAGCAGTTATCTAGCGGGAGGGCGGGATGAGCAGTTCTTC. This sequence encodes CASSYLAGGRDEQFF.

The chain has TRBV7-2 and TRBJ1-3; no clear D gene. Germline V CDR1 and CDR2: SGHTA, FQGNSA. The CDR3 is 16 amino acids. V lost 2 bases, J lost 0 bases, and 11 bases lay in between. CDR3 DNA: TGTGCCAGCAGCTTACGGGCAGCCAGCTCTGGAAACACCATATATTTT. It translates to CASSLRAASSGNTIYF.

This clonotype showed up just a few times. The chain is built from TRBV27 and TRBJ2-2; weak D call: TRBD1 (5 bases). With 5 bases removed from V and 7 bases from J, the gap between germline ends came to 20 bases. The CDR3 length is 16 residues. Germline CDR1 MNHEY, CDR2 SMNVEV (reference sequence). CDR3 sequence reads: CASSPAGHTSLGELFF. Written as DNA, the CDR3 is TGTGCCAGCAGTCCCGCTGGACATACCAGTCTCGGGGAGCTGTTTTTT.

This clonotype occurred a few times. The chain combines TRBV7-9 with TRBJ2-1; the D gene is possibly TRBD1 (6 bases). The V and J ends lost 1 base and 6 bases respectively, with 16 bases between them. The CDR3 consists of 16 residues. Germline V gene lookup returns CDR1 SEHNR and CDR2 FQNEAQ (reference sequence). CDR3 protein: CASSLVVATGSNEQFF. The CDR3, as DNA: TGTGCCAGCAGCTTAGTAGTGGCGACAGGATCCAATGAGCAGTTCTTC.